This T cell receptor (beta chain) was profiled in a study of blood T cell repertoires in COVID-19. Study-wide background: Specimens from acute and convalescent COVID-19 originated in the United States, Italy and Spain.

V lost 3 bases and J lost 3, with 8 bases in between. This CDR3 has 13 amino acids. Germline V lookup: CDR1 SGHTA, CDR2 FQGTGA. In the original analysis: Estimation of nucleated cell counts was performed using reference gene primer amplification. TCRdb's table, derived via immunoSEQ multiplex PCR, lists solely in-frame clones and lacks some. That table gives V, J and clone size, and the DNA gave D and trimming. The sample includes 250,000 to 350,000 clones, approximately 90% of them seen just once. The chain has TRBV7-3 and TRBJ1-1, with a tentative D call TRBD1 (5 bases). Material: peripheral blood. The source of this sequence is a woman aged 55-69 years with acute or convalescent COVID-19. CDR3 sequence (DNA): TGTGCCAGCAGCTTGCCAGGGCACACTGAAGCTTTCTTT. As protein: CASSLPGHTEAFF.